The clone carrying this T cell receptor (beta chain) was detected only once. As handled by the study authors: Reference gene primer amplification gave estimated nucleated cell counts. Data came from immunoSEQ multiplex PCR; TCRdb stores just in-frame clones and leaves some out. For V, J and clone size, that table is used; D and trimming come from the DNA. Here the sample spans about 220,000 clones, about 86% being singletons. The sample comes from a study of blood T cell repertoires in COVID-19. Study overall: Material from acute and convalescent COVID-19 was sourced from the United States, Italy and Spain. PBMCs, B-cell-depleted T cells, or T cells provided the cDNA or gDNA that made up the material.

In germline, CDR1 is LGHDT, CDR2 YNNKEL (reference sequence). The J segment lost 8 bases and the V segment lost 1 base, leaving 12 bases of the junction unmatched. This CDR3 is built from 16 residues. Sequencing was performed on peripheral blood. The chain employs TRBV3-1 (or the pseudogene TRBV3-2) and TRBJ1-2; the match to TRBD1 covers 8 bases. The sequence came from a woman between 50 and 59 years old with acute or convalescent COVID-19. The CDR3 DNA reads TGTGCCAGCAGCCAAGTTCAGACCCAGGGGGCGCGAGGCTACACCTTC. Its translation: CASSQVQTQGARGYTF.